This T cell receptor (beta chain) comes out of a study of T cell repertoires and HLA-DP antigens. About the study: CD4+ T cells were cocultured with HeLa cells expressing HLA-DP.

The table came from immunoSEQ multiplex PCR; TCRdb's copy has only in-frame clones and leaves some out. The sample consists of some 110,000 clones, 80% to 95% of them appearing once. This clone was picked up one time. What it recognizes is unknown. V was shortened by 0 bases and J by 9 bases, with 8 bases between the two germline ends. CDR3 size: 11 residues. CDR1 is DFQATT, CDR2 SNEGSKA, per germline (reference sequence). The source of this sequence is a young woman in good health and CMV-seronegative. Material: CD4+ T cells from PBMCs. The chain joins TRBV20-1 to TRBJ2-5; TRBD1 is a possible D gene (7 bases). CDR3 sequence: CSARDRGAQYF. The CDR3 DNA follows: TGCAGTGCTAGAGACAGGGGGGCCCAGTACTTC.